This entry concerns a single TCR beta chain. TCRdb's table, derived via immunoSEQ multiplex PCR, lists solely in-frame clones and lacks some. The repertoire holds about 180,000 clones, 88% seen once, with around 7.9% in the top ten. This CDR3 region has 11 residues. V was pared by 5 bases and J by 7 bases, with 8 bases between. The V gene's germline CDR1 is LNHDA and CDR2 SQIVND (reference sequence). This specimen belongs to a study of T cell responses to AZD1222 COVID-19 vaccine. The rearrangement joins TRBV19 to TRBJ1-2; the D is unclear. Sequenced material: peripheral blood, taken on day 0 of AZD1222 vaccination. This TCR derives from an adult in good health. The CDR3 sequence is CASSLGVGYTF. CDR3 coding DNA: TGTGCCAGTAGTCTCGGGGTTGGCTACACCTTC.